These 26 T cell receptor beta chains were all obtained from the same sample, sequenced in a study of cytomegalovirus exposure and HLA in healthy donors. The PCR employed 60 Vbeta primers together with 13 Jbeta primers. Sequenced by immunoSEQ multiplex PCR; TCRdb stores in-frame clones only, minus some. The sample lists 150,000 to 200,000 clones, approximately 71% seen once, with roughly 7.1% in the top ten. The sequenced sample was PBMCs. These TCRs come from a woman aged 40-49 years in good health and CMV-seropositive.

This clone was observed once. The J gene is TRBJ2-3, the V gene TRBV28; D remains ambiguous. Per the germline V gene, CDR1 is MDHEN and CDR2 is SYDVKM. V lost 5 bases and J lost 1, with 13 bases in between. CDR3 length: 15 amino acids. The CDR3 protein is CASSPSVPGTDTQYF. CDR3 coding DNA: TGTGCCAGCAGTCCCTCGGTCCCCGGCACAGATACGCAGTATTTT.

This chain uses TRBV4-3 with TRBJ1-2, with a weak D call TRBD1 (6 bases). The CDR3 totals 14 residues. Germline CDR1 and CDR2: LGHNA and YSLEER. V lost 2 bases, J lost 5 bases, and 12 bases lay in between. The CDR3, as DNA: TGCGCCAGCAGCCAACCGGGACAACCTTATGGCTACACCTTC. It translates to CASSQPGQPYGYTF.

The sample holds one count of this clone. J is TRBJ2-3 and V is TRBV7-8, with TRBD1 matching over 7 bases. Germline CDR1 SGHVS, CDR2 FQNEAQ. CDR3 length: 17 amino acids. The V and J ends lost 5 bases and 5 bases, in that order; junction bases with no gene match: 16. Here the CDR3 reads CASSPKGYGQALDTQYF. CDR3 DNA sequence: TGTGCCAGCAGCCCGAAGGGCTACGGACAGGCGCTAGATACGCAGTATTTT.

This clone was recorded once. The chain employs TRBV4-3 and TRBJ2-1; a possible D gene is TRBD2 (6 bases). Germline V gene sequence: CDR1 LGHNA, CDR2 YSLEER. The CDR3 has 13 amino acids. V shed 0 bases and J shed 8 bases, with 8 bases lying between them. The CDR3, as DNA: TGCGCCAGCAGCCAAGATCCGGGGGATGAGCAGTTCTTC. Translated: CASSQDPGDEQFF.

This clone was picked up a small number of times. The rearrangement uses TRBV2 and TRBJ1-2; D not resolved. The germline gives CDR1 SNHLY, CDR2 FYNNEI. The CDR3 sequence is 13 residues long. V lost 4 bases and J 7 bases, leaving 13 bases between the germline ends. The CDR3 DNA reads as TGTGCCAGCAGTGGGTACGGGTTTTTTGGCTACACCTTC. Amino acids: CASSGYGFFGYTF.

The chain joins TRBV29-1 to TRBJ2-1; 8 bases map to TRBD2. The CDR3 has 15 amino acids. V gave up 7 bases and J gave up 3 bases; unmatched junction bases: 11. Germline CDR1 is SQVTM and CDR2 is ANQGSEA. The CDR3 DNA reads TGCAGCGCCCAGGGAACCGGGGGGGACTACAATGAGCAGTTCTTC. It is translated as CSAQGTGGDYNEQFF.

CDR3 protein: CATSRDSGGLARDTQYF. The CDR3 coding sequence is TGTGCCACCAGCAGAGATAGTGGGGGACTAGCAAGGGATACGCAGTATTTT. This chain connects TRBV15 to TRBJ2-3; 9 bases match TRBD2. This CDR3 spans 17 amino acids. Germline-derived CDR1 and CDR2 are LNHNV and YYDKDF (reference sequence). Trimming cost V 0 bases and J 6 bases; bases outside gene matches: 10.

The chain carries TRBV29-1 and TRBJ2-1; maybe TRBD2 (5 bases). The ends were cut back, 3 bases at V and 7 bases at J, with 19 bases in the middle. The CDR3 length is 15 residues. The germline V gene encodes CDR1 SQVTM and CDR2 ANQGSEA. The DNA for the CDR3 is TGCAGCGTTGACGGACTCCGCTCCTCCTTAAATGAGCAGTTCTTC. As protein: CSVDGLRSSLNEQFF.

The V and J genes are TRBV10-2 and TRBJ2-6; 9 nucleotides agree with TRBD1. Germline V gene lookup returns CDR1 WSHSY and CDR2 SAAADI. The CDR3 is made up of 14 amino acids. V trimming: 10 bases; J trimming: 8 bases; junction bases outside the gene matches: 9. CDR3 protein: CATWTGQGTNVLTF. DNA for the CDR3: TGCGCCACCTGGACGGGACAGGGAACCAACGTCCTGACTTTC.

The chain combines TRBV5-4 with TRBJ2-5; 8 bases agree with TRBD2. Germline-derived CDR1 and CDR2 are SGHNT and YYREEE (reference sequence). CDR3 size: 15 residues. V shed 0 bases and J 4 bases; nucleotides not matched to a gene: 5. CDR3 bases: TGTGCCAGCAGCTTGGGGGTAGCGGGAAGAGAGACCCAGTACTTC. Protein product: CASSLGVAGRETQYF.

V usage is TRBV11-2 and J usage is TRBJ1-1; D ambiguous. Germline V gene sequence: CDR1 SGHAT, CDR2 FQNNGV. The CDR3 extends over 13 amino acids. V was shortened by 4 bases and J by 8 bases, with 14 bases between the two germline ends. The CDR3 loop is CASSSPVSPEAFF. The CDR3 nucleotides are TGTGCCAGCAGCTCACCGGTGTCCCCCGAAGCTTTCTTT.

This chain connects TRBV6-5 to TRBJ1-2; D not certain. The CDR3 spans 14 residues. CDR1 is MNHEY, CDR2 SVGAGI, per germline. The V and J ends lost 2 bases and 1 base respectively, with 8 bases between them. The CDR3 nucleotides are TGTGCCAGCAGTTACGATCAGGTTAACTATGGCTACACCTTC. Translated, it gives CASSYDQVNYGYTF.

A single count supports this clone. The CDR3 is CASSSHRVSVTEAFF. CDR3 in DNA: TGTGCCAGCAGTTCTCACAGGGTTTCGGTCACTGAAGCTTTCTTT. The J gene is TRBJ1-1, the V gene TRBV27; weak D call: TRBD1 (6 bases). CDR1 is MNHEY, CDR2 SMNVEV, per germline (reference sequence). Trimming took 4 bases from V and 4 from J, leaving 16 bases between them. The CDR3 has 15 residues.

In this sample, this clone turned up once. The CDR3 loop reads CASSTGRTFYEQYF. CDR3 DNA: TGTGCCAGCAGTACGGGCAGGACTTTCTACGAGCAGTACTTC. The chain carries TRBV27 and TRBJ2-7, with D possibly being TRBD2 (5 bases). CDR1 MNHEY and CDR2 SMNVEV come from the germline V gene (reference sequence). This CDR3 has 14 residues. Trimming took 5 bases from V and 3 from J, leaving 14 bases between them.

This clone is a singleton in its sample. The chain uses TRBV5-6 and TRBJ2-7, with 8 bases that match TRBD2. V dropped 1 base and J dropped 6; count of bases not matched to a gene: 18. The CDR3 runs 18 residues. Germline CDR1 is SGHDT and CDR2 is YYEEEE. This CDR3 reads CASSLPFGGRLQVGEQYF. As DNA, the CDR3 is TGTGCCAGCAGCTTGCCCTTCGGCGGGAGGCTACAGGTTGGCGAGCAGTACTTC. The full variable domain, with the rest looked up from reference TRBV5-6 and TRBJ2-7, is DAGVTQSPTHLIKTRGQQVTLRCSPKSGHDTVSWYQQALGQGPQFIFQYYEEEERQRGNFPDRFSGHQFPNYSSELNVNALLLGDSALYLCASSLPFGGRLQVGEQYFGPGTRLTVT.

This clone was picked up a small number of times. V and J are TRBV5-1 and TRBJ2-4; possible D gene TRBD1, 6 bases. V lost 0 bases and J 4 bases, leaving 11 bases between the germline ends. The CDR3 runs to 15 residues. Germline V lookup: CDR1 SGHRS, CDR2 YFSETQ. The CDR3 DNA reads TGCGCCAGCAGCTTGGTGCCAGGGGTTAAAAACATTCAGTACTTC. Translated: CASSLVPGVKNIQYF. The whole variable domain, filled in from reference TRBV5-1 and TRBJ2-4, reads KAGVTQTPRYLIKTRGQQVTLSCSPISGHRSVSWYQQTPGQGLQFLFEYFSETQRNKGNFPGRFSGRQFSNSRSEMNVSTLELGDSALYLCASSLVPGVKNIQYFGAGTRLSVL.

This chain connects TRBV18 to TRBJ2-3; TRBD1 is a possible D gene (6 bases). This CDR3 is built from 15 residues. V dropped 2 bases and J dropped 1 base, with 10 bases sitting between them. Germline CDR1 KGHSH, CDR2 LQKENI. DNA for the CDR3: TGTGCCAGCTCACCATACAGACAGGGCACAGATACGCAGTATTTT. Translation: CASSPYRQGTDTQYF.

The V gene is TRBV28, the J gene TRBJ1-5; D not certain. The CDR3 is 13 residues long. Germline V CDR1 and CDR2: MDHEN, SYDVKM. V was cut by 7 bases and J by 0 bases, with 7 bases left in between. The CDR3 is CASTDTSNQPQHF. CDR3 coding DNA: TGTGCCAGCACCGACACTAGCAATCAGCCCCAGCATTTT.

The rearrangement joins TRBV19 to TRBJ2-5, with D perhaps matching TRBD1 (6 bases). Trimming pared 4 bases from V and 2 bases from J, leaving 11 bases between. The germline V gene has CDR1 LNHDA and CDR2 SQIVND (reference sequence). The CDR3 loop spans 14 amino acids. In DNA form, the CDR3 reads TGTGCCAGTAGTACCCGCAGGGGACAAGAGACCCAGTACTTC. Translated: CASSTRRGQETQYF.

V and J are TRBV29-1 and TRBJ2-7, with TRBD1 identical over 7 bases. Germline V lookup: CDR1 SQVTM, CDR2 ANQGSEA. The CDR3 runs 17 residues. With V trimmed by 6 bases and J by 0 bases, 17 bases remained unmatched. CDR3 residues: CSVVKRATGVLSYEQYF. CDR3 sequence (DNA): TGCAGCGTCGTGAAGAGGGCTACAGGGGTACTCTCCTACGAGCAGTACTTC.

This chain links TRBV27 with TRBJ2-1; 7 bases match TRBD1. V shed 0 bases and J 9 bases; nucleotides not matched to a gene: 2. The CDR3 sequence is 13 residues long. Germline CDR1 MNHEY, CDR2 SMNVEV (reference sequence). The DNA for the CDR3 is TGTGCCAGCAGTTTATCTTGGACAGGTGAGCAGTTCTTC. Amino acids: CASSLSWTGEQFF.

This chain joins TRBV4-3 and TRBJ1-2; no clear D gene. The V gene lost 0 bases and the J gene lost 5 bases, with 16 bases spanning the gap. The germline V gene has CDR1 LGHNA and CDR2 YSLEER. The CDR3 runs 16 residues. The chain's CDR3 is CASSQDPAGIGYGYTF. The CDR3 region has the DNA TGCGCCAGCAGCCAAGATCCCGCAGGCATCGGTTATGGCTACACCTTC.

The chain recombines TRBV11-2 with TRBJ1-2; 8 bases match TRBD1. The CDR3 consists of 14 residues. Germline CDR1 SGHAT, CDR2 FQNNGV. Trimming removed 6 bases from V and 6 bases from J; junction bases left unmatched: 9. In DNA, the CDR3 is TGTGCCAGCAGGTCACCCAGGGGGCGAAATGGCTACACCTTC. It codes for CASRSPRGRNGYTF. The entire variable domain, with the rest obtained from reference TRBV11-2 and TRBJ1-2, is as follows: EAGVAQSPRYKIIEKRQSVAFWCNPISGHATLYWYQQILGQGPKLLIQFQNNGVVDDSQLPKDRFSAERLKGVDSTLKIQPAKLEDSAVYLCASRSPRGRNGYTFGSGTRLTVV.

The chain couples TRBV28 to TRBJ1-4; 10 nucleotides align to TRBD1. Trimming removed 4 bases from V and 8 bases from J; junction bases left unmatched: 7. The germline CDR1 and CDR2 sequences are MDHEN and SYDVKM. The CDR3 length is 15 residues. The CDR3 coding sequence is TGTGCCAGCAGTTCTCCGACAGGGGGCAGCGAAAAACTGTTTTTT. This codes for CASSSPTGGSEKLFF.

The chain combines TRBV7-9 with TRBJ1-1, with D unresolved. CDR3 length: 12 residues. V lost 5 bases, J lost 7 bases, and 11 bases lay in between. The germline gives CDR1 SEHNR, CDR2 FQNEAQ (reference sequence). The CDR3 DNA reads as TGTGCCAGCAGCCCCGAGGTACGTGAAGCTTTCTTT. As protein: CASSPEVREAFF.

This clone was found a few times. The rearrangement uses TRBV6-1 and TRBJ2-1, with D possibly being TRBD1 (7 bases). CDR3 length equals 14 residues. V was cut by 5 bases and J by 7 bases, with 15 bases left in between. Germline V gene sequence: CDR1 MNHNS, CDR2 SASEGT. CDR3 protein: CASSPQGGVNEQFF. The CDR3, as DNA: TGTGCCAGCAGTCCCCAGGGGGGAGTTAATGAGCAGTTCTTC.